These T cell receptor beta chains were read from a single sample in a study of blood T cell repertoires in COVID-19. Sequenced by immunoSEQ multiplex PCR; TCRdb stores in-frame clones only, minus some. The table shows 84,000 or so clones, with 80% occurring only once. The sequenced sample was peripheral blood. The receptor source for this set is a woman in her thirties or forties with active or convalescent COVID-19. Each CDR3 is given with its conserved first and last residue. The order of the fields is CDR3 DNA, CDR3 protein, J gene, clone size, D gene, V gene. D genes are given only for firm matches. Size tells how often a clone was seen (once, few, many) or the class of an expanded clone, and some rows leave it out.

TGTGCCAGCAGTTTAGTATACACAGATACGCAGTATTTT CASSLVYTDTQYF TRBJ2-3 NA NA TRBV27
TGTGCCACCAGCAGAGATCCGCCGGGACAGGGGTTAAGTGGCTACACCTTC CATSRDPPGQGLSGYTF TRBJ1-2 NA TRBD1 TRBV15
TGTGCCAGCGAACTCCCTATGAGGACCCAGTACTTC CASELPMRTQYF TRBJ2-5 NA NA TRBV6-5
TGTGCCAGCTCACCTTCAACAGGGGGATCGTTGGTTGAGGCTTTCTTT CASSPSTGGSLVEAFF TRBJ1-1 NA TRBD1 TRBV18
TGTGCCAGCAGTCCCGACAGGGGTTACGACTTCTCCTACGAGCAGTACTTC CASSPDRGYDFSYEQYF TRBJ2-7 NA TRBD1 TRBV28
TGTGCCAGCAGCACAACTAGCGGGGGGACGGACGAGCAGTACTTC CASSTTSGGTDEQYF TRBJ2-7 NA TRBD2 TRBV3-1/TRBV3-2
TGTGCCAGCAGCCAAGCAGGGACCAAAAACATTCAGTACTTC CASSQAGTKNIQYF TRBJ2-4 NA NA TRBV3-1/TRBV3-2
TGTGCCAGCAGCCCAATAGAGGGACTAGCGGGGGGAAAAGAGACCCAGTACTTC CASSPIEGLAGGKETQYF TRBJ2-5 NA TRBD2 TRBV2
TGCAGCGTTGAGCAGGCAGCCAACTATGGCTACACCTTC CSVEQAANYGYTF TRBJ1-2 NA NA TRBV29-1
TGTGCCAGCAGTCCAGCGGACGGAACTGGGGCCAACGTCCTGACTTTC CASSPADGTGANVLTF TRBJ2-6 NA NA TRBV28
TGTGCCAGCTCACCGACAGGGGGACTTGCCTACGAGCAGTACTTC CASSPTGGLAYEQYF TRBJ2-7 few TRBD1 TRBV18
TGTGCCAGTAGTATGGCCCTAGCGGGAGTCAAATATGAGCAGTTCTTC CASSMALAGVKYEQFF TRBJ2-1 NA TRBD2 TRBV19
TGTGCCAGCAGCGTAGGTGGGGGTGCTAGCGGTGAGCAGTACTTC CASSVGGGASGEQYF TRBJ2-7 NA TRBD2 TRBV9
TGTGCCAGCAGTCAGGGTAGCTCCTACGAGCAGTACTTC CASSQGSSYEQYF TRBJ2-7 NA NA TRBV7-8
TGTGCCAGCAGCTTAGTTCAGGGGGCCGGCTATGGCTACACCTTC CASSLVQGAGYGYTF TRBJ1-2 NA TRBD1 TRBV7-9
TGTGCCAGCAGCGGCAGGGGGTCTAGCAATCAGCCCCAGCATTTT CASSGRGSSNQPQHF TRBJ1-5 NA TRBD1 TRBV7-9
TGTGCCAGCAGTCCGCTGTCGGGGTCCAAAAACATTCAGTACTTC CASSPLSGSKNIQYF TRBJ2-4 NA NA TRBV27
TGTGCCAGCAGTATAGCGGGAGGGGCCTACAATGAGCAGTTCTTC CASSIAGGAYNEQFF TRBJ2-1 NA TRBD2 TRBV7-9
TGCGCCAGCAGCCAAGGGGACAGGGGCACAGATACGCAGTATTTT CASSQGDRGTDTQYF TRBJ2-3 NA TRBD1 TRBV4-1
TGTGCCAGCAGCCCTGGGAGTCTTCTCTATGGCTACACCTTC CASSPGSLLYGYTF TRBJ1-2 NA NA TRBV11-2
TGTGCCAGCAGCACCCTCGGGACAGGGCCAAACTCCTACGAGCAGTACTTC CASSTLGTGPNSYEQYF TRBJ2-7 NA TRBD1 TRBV13
TGTGCCATCAGTGAAGGGGTGGCCAAAAACATTCAGTACTTC CAISEGVAKNIQYF TRBJ2-4 NA NA TRBV10-3
TGTGCCAGCAGGCCAGGACTAGCGGGAAGGCTTCAGTACTTC CASRPGLAGRLQYF TRBJ2-4 NA TRBD2 TRBV27
TGTGCCAGCAGTTCCGTAGGGGCTGGAAGCTATGGCTACACCTTC CASSSVGAGSYGYTF TRBJ1-2 NA NA TRBV27
TGTGCCAGCTCACCGTCCGGGACAGGGGGCCACGAGCAGTACTTC CASSPSGTGGHEQYF TRBJ2-7 NA TRBD1 TRBV18
TGTGCCACAGACAGGGCGACGCTCTCTAACTATGGCTACACCTTC CATDRATLSNYGYTF TRBJ1-2 NA TRBD1 TRBV2
TGTGCCAGCTCACCCGACTCCGGCTACGAGCAGTACTTC CASSPDSGYEQYF TRBJ2-7 NA NA TRBV18
TGTGCCAGTAGTCTTGAGGGAATGGGGTCCTACGAGCAGTACTTC CASSLEGMGSYEQYF TRBJ2-7 NA NA TRBV19
TGTGCCAGCAGCTTAGACAGGCGAGGACTGTTTTTT CASSLDRRGLFF TRBJ1-4 few NA TRBV7-2
TGTGCCAGCAGCCACAGTCCAGATACGCAGTATTTT CASSHSPDTQYF TRBJ2-3 NA NA TRBV5-4
TGTGCCAGCAGCTCATTAGCGGGGGGGGCGACCCAGTACTTC CASSSLAGGATQYF TRBJ2-5 NA TRBD2 TRBV7-2
TGTGCCAGCAGCTTAGGGGGGGGACTAGCATTAGATACGCAGTATTTT CASSLGGGLALDTQYF TRBJ2-3 NA TRBD2 TRBV7-8
TGTGCTAGCAGCACTCCTAGCGGGGAGCTGTTTTTT CASSTPSGELFF TRBJ2-2 NA NA TRBV7-7
TGTGCCAGCAGACAAGGCGGGACAGGGAGGTACGAGCAGTACTTC CASRQGGTGRYEQYF TRBJ2-7 NA TRBD1 TRBV28
TGCAGCGTTGCCAGCGGGGTCAACACCGGGGAGCTGTTTTTT CSVASGVNTGELFF TRBJ2-2 NA TRBD2 TRBV29-1
TGTGCCTGGAGTATCCGAGACAGGGGGACTAGCAATCAGCCCCAGCATTTT CAWSIRDRGTSNQPQHF TRBJ1-5 NA TRBD1 TRBV30
TGCGCCAGCAGCTTGGTAGCCGGGACAGGACAAGAGACCCAGTACTTC CASSLVAGTGQETQYF TRBJ2-5 once TRBD1 TRBV5-1
TGTGCCAGCAGCCCCGAGGACAACGGCTACACCTTC CASSPEDNGYTF TRBJ1-2 NA NA TRBV7-6
TGCAGCGTCGAACAGGGGGCATGGAACACTGAAGCTTTCTTT CSVEQGAWNTEAFF TRBJ1-1 NA TRBD1 TRBV29-1
TGCAGCGTTGGGGGAGGCAATCAGCCCCAGCATTTT CSVGGGNQPQHF TRBJ1-5 NA NA TRBV29-1
TGTGCCAGCAGCGGCAGGGGTGTCAATGAAAAACTGTTTTTT CASSGRGVNEKLFF TRBJ1-4 NA NA TRBV7-2
TGTGCCAGTAGTAAGGGGGCCAAAAACATTCAGTACTTC CASSKGAKNIQYF TRBJ2-4 NA NA TRBV19
TGTGCCAGCAGGCCCCCCGGGACAGGGAAGAACACTGAAGCTTTCTTT CASRPPGTGKNTEAFF TRBJ1-1 NA TRBD1 TRBV2
TGTGCCAGCAGTTACCGGGCTAGCGGGGGGCCCACAGGTTCGGGCAAAAACATTCAGTACTTC CASSYRASGGPTGSGKNIQYF TRBJ2-4 NA TRBD2 TRBV6-2/TRBV6-3
TGTGCCAGCAGCTCGACAGGGTACGAGCAGTACTTC CASSSTGYEQYF TRBJ2-7 NA TRBD1 TRBV5-4
TGTGCCAGCAGTTTATCTAGCCTAGGATTAGCCAAAAACATTCAGTACTTC CASSLSSLGLAKNIQYF TRBJ2-4 NA NA TRBV28
TGTGCCAGCAGCCCGTGGACAGGGGCTTACGAGCAGTACTTC CASSPWTGAYEQYF TRBJ2-7 few TRBD1 TRBV5-5